A single sample gave rise to the 9 T cell receptor beta chains below, sequenced in a study of blood T cell repertoires in COVID-19 (dated by TCRdb to 2020 to 2021). Libraries were constructed by the immunoSEQ multiplex PCR assay. Sourced from immuneACCESS, this table was stored by TCRdb with only in-frame sequences that have V and J called. A share of the clones is absent; for the studies checked, an unresolved V gene accounts for under half, and the remainder has no known explanation. For this sample the table gives roughly 440,000 clones, of which approximately 88% were detected only once. About 12% of the sample goes to the ten largest clones. Material for sequencing was peripheral blood. The receptors were sampled from a woman aged 45-65 years with COVID-19, enrolled during active disease.

The V call is TRBV19, the J call TRBJ1-1, with a weak D call TRBD1 (6 bases). The CDR3 has 14 residues. From germline, CDR1 is LNHDA and CDR2 SQIVND (reference sequence). Trimming removed 7 bases from V and 0 bases from J, with 12 bases in between. The CDR3 bases are TGTGCCAGTACCATAACAGGGCTGAACACTGAAGCTTTCTTT. It translates to CASTITGLNTEAFF.

The chain combines TRBV12-3 or TRBV12-4 with TRBJ2-2; the D is unclear. The germline V and J ends were trimmed by 6 bases and 6 bases, with 11 bases remaining between them. There are 13 residues in the CDR3. The CDR3 bases are TGTGCCAGCAGCCCAGGATGGGCCGGGGAGCTGTTTTTT. It is translated as CASSPGWAGELFF.

This clone turned up a few times. The gene calls are TRBV7-2 and TRBJ2-1, with 13 bases that match TRBD2. V gave up 5 bases and J gave up 3 bases; unmatched junction bases: 10. The CDR3 runs 18 residues. CDR1 is SGHTA and CDR2 is FQGNSA in the germline V gene. DNA of the CDR3: TGTGCCAGCAGCATGACTAGCGGGGGGACCGCAGGCTACAATGAGCAGTTCTTC. This gives the protein CASSMTSGGTAGYNEQFF.

V is TRBV10-2 and J is TRBJ2-3; a possible D gene is TRBD1 (6 bases). Deletions cut 6 bases from V and 2 bases from J, with 12 bases between. The CDR3 totals 14 residues. Germline V gene sequence: CDR1 WSHSY, CDR2 SAAADI. The DNA for the CDR3 is TGCGCCAGCAGGACAGGACGTAACACAGATACGCAGTATTTT. Amino acid sequence: CASRTGRNTDTQYF.

This clone was seen once. The chain combines TRBV4-1 with TRBJ2-3; D perhaps matches TRBD2 (7 bases). The CDR3 is made up of 16 amino acids. V was shortened by 4 bases and J by 2 bases, with 16 bases between the two germline ends. Germline CDR1 MGHRA, CDR2 YSYEKL. The CDR3 loop reads CASSRALAGATDTQYF. CDR3 nucleotide sequence: TGCGCCAGCAGCCGAGCTTTGGCGGGGGCCACAGATACGCAGTATTTT.

This chain connects TRBV24-1 to TRBJ1-2; 9 positions agree with TRBD1. Germline V gene lookup returns CDR1 KGHDR and CDR2 SFDVKD. This CDR3 is built from 16 residues. V was pared by 2 bases and J by 7 bases, with 10 bases of the junction left unmatched. CDR3 residues: CATSDWSTGGRGGYTF. The CDR3 DNA sequence: TGTGCCACCAGTGATTGGTCCACAGGGGGCAGAGGTGGCTACACCTTC.

The V and J genes are TRBV6-5 and TRBJ2-2, with 7 bases that match TRBD2. The V and J ends lost 10 bases and 4 bases, in that order; junction bases with no gene match: 9. CDR1 is MNHEY and CDR2 is SVGAGI in the germline V gene. The CDR3 has 14 residues. The CDR3 loop is CATLPGGGTGELFF. The CDR3 nucleotides are TGTGCCACACTCCCGGGCGGGGGCACCGGGGAGCTGTTTTTT.

This clone has only one observation. The chain recombines TRBV21-1 with TRBJ1-4. TRBV21-1 is a recognized pseudogene. The CDR3 consists of 14 residues. CDR3: CASSTLGVNEKLFF. CDR3 in DNA: TGTGCCAGCAGCACCCTCGGGGTTAATGAAAAACTGTTTTTT.

The chain uses TRBV27 and TRBJ2-7, with D possibly being TRBD2 (5 bases). The CDR3 contains 14 residues. The germline V gene has CDR1 MNHEY and CDR2 SMNVEV (reference sequence). Between the trimmed V and J ends, which lost 0 bases and 0 bases, there was a span of 6 bases. This CDR3 reads CASSLSRDSYEQYF. DNA for the CDR3: TGTGCCAGCAGTTTATCTCGGGACTCCTACGAGCAGTACTTC.